The next 27 T cell receptor beta chains were all read from a single sample in a study of cytomegalovirus exposure and HLA in healthy donors. The PCR had 60 Vbeta and 13 Jbeta primers. TCRdb's table, derived via immunoSEQ multiplex PCR, lists solely in-frame clones and lacks some. The data show 150,000 to 200,000 clones, roughly 80% seen once. Input material: PBMCs. Receptor source: a man aged 40-49 years in good health and CMV-seronegative.

V and J are TRBV2 and TRBJ2-1, with D maybe TRBD2 (5 bases). CDR3 length: 13 amino acids. Germline CDR1 SNHLY, CDR2 FYNNEI. The V end was cut by 6 bases, the J end by 5 bases, with 11 bases between. The CDR3 nucleotides read TGTGCCAGCAGGCTACTAGAGGACAATGAGCAGTTCTTC. Residues: CASRLLEDNEQFF.

This clone was observed once. J is TRBJ1-2 and V is TRBV6-1; 8 bases align to TRBD1. The germline V gene encodes CDR1 MNHNS and CDR2 SASEGT. CDR3 length: 13 amino acids. Trimming removed 6 bases from V and 8 bases from J; junction bases left unmatched: 8. The CDR3 DNA sequence: TGTGCCAGCAGCACGGGACAGGTAAAGGGCTACACCTTC. Translated: CASSTGQVKGYTF.

The gene calls are TRBV7-3 and TRBJ2-1; D might be TRBD2 (5 bases). Germline V lookup: CDR1 SGHTA, CDR2 FQGTGA. Deletions cut 1 base from V and 1 base from J, with 8 bases between. This CDR3 has 15 residues. The CDR3 sequence is CASSLIPGSYNEQFF. DNA of the CDR3: TGTGCCAGCAGCTTAATTCCGGGGTCCTACAATGAGCAGTTCTTC.

In nucleotides, the CDR3 is TGTGCCAGCAGCCAAGGCTGGGGGCAGAGAAATTCACCCCTCCACTTT. Protein product: CASSQGWGQRNSPLHF. The rearrangement links TRBV14 to TRBJ1-6; the D gene is possibly TRBD1 (6 bases). Deletions cut 1 base from V and 7 bases from J, with 14 bases between. CDR1 is SGHDN, CDR2 FVKESK, per germline. The CDR3 sequence is 16 residues long. Using reference TRBV14 and TRBJ1-6 for the parts outside the CDR3, the full variable domain is EAGVTQFPSHSVIEKGQTVTLRCDPISGHDNLYWYRRVMGKEIKFLLHFVKESKQDESGMPNNRFLAERTGGTYSTLKVQPAELEDSGVYFCASSQGWGQRNSPLHFGNGTRLTVT.

The chain couples TRBV7-3 to TRBJ2-3; D perhaps matches TRBD2 (6 bases). V lost 0 bases and J lost 4, with 14 bases in between. CDR1 and CDR2 (germline): SGHTA, FQGTGA. The CDR3 has 16 residues. CDR3 region: CASSLTMSGRPDTQYF. CDR3 sequence (DNA): TGTGCCAGCAGCTTAACGATGAGCGGGCGTCCAGATACGCAGTATTTT.

The V gene is TRBV30, the J gene TRBJ1-1; TRBD1 is a possible D gene (5 bases). Germline V CDR1 and CDR2: GTSNPN, SVGIG (reference sequence). Trimming took off 4 bases at V and 4 bases at J, with 13 bases between the two ends. The CDR3 covers 13 residues. CDR3 residues: CAWTPQGSTEAFF. Here the CDR3 DNA reads TGTGCCTGGACCCCCCAGGGAAGCACTGAAGCTTTCTTT.

The chain joins TRBV18 to TRBJ1-1; 9 bases are shared with TRBD1. This CDR3 spans 15 amino acids. CDR1 is KGHSH, CDR2 LQKENI, per germline. J gave up 0 bases and V 4 bases, and 3 bases lay outside the gene matches. CDR3 DNA sequence: TGTGCCAGCTCACGGGACAGGGATATGAACACTGAAGCTTTCTTT. Translating gives CASSRDRDMNTEAFF.

V gene TRBV4-3 combines with J gene TRBJ1-2; D not resolved. Germline V gives CDR1 LGHNA, CDR2 YSLEER. Trimming pared 0 bases from V and 0 bases from J, leaving 11 bases between. This CDR3 comprises 16 residues. CDR3 bases: TGCGCCAGCAGCCAAGATTGGAACGAGGCTAACTATGGCTACACCTTC. Encoded protein: CASSQDWNEANYGYTF.

J is TRBJ1-2 and V is TRBV6-4; possibly TRBD1 for D (6 bases). V was cut by 8 bases and J by 6 bases, with 13 bases left in between. Germline V gene lookup returns CDR1 MRHNA and CDR2 SNTAGT. This CDR3 has 12 residues. The CDR3, as DNA: TGTGCCAGCGGCGAGACAGGTCATGGCTACACCTTC. It is translated as CASGETGHGYTF.

The chain carries TRBV30 and TRBJ1-5, with D possibly TRBD1 on 6 matching bases. This CDR3 has 15 residues. In germline, CDR1 is GTSNPN, CDR2 SVGIG (reference sequence). The V end was cut by 5 bases, the J end by 4 bases, with 18 bases between. The CDR3 reads CAWGNLGAGNQPQHF. For the CDR3, the DNA is TGTGCCTGGGGAAACTTGGGGGCAGGGAATCAGCCCCAGCATTTT.

CDR3 nucleotides: TGTGCCAGCAGTCTAGAACAGGGGGGGATCGAGCAGTACTTC. The encoded protein is CASSLEQGGIEQYF. V is TRBV6-6 and J is TRBJ2-7; D may be TRBD1 (8 bases). Germline-derived CDR1 and CDR2 are MNHNY and SVGAGI (reference sequence). This CDR3 has 14 amino acids. V was cut by 5 bases and J by 6 bases, with 17 bases left in between.

The gene calls are TRBV19 and TRBJ1-5; no firm D call. V was trimmed by 7 bases and J by 2 bases, leaving 12 bases between them. The germline gives CDR1 LNHDA, CDR2 SQIVND (reference sequence). This CDR3 has 14 residues. The CDR3 coding sequence is TGTGCCAGTATCCGACTTGGTGGCAATCAGCCCCAGCATTTT. It codes for CASIRLGGNQPQHF.

This chain connects TRBV6-5 to TRBJ1-6; D is ambiguous. CDR1 and CDR2 from the germline V gene are MNHEY and SVGAGI. Trimming removed 2 bases at V and 7 bases at J, with 12 bases between. The length of the CDR3 is 15 residues. CDR3 sequence reads: CASSYPGGKNSPLHF. The CDR3 DNA reads as TGTGCCAGCAGTTACCCCGGCGGGAAAAATTCACCCCTCCACTTT.

This rearrangement joins TRBV25-1 to TRBJ2-1; TRBD2 is a possible D gene (6 bases). Looked up from germline, CDR1 is MGHDK and CDR2 is SYGVNS. The CDR3 has 17 residues. V gave up 3 bases and J gave up 2 bases, with 17 bases separating them. The CDR3 nucleotides read TGTGCCAGCAGTGAGGGACTTGGAGGGTGGCCCTACAATGAGCAGTTCTTC. Translating gives CASSEGLGGWPYNEQFF.

Only one count was recorded for this clone. The rearrangement joins TRBV5-4 to TRBJ1-6; 11 bases are a match to TRBD1. CDR1 SGHNT and CDR2 YYREEE come from the germline V gene (reference sequence). CDR3 length: 15 residues. The trim removed 4 bases at V and 8 bases at J, leaving 5 bases unmatched. Here the CDR3 reads CASSGQGARDSPLHF. For the CDR3, the DNA is TGTGCCAGCAGCGGACAGGGGGCGCGAGATTCACCCCTCCACTTT.

This clone was observed once. Other DNA sequences of this sample code for an identical CDR3. This chain joins TRBV30 and TRBJ2-2; 10 bases are shared with TRBD1. V lost 1 base, J lost 4 bases, and 9 bases stayed unmatched. Germline CDR1 and CDR2: GTSNPN and SVGIG (reference sequence). The CDR3 runs to 17 residues. The DNA of the CDR3 is TGTGCCTGGAGTGAGGGACAGGGGATTAGGATCACCGGGGAGCTGTTTTTT. Amino acid sequence: CAWSEGQGIRITGELFF.

The rearrangement joins TRBV10-1 to TRBJ2-2, with D perhaps matching TRBD1 (6 bases). There are 16 residues in the CDR3. Germline V gene lookup returns CDR1 WNHNN and CDR2 SYGVQD (reference sequence). Deletions cut 1 base from V and 1 base from J, with 10 bases between. This CDR3 is CASSELQGRNTGELFF. DNA of the CDR3: TGCGCCAGCAGTGAGTTACAGGGCCGGAACACCGGGGAGCTGTTTTTT.

The genes are TRBV7-2 and TRBJ2-6, with 9 bases matching TRBD1. The CDR3 covers 16 residues. Trimming at V came to 1 base and at J to 5 bases, leaving 3 bases not matched to a gene. Germline V gene lookup returns CDR1 SGHTA and CDR2 FQGNSA. The CDR3 DNA reads TGTGCCAGCAGCTTAGGGACAGGGGTCTGGGCCAACGTCCTGACTTTC. This sequence encodes CASSLGTGVWANVLTF.

This chain uses TRBV6-6 with TRBJ1-2, with 8 bases lining up with TRBD1. This CDR3 has 14 amino acids. The V and J ends lost 2 bases and 5 bases, in that order; junction bases with no gene match: 4. The germline gives CDR1 MNHNY, CDR2 SVGAGI (reference sequence). This CDR3 is CASSYQGARYGYTF. The CDR3 DNA sequence: TGTGCCAGCAGTTACCAGGGGGCCCGGTATGGCTACACCTTC.

CDR3 sequence (DNA): TGCGCCAGCAACCGGGACATGAACACTGAAGCTTTCTTT. It codes for CASNRDMNTEAFF. The chain employs TRBV5-1 and TRBJ1-1; tentative D call: TRBD1 (6 bases). Germline CDR1 reads SGHRS; CDR2 reads YFSETQ. CDR3 size: 13 residues. Between the trimmed V and J ends, which lost 6 bases and 0 bases, there was a span of 9 bases.

The CDR3 nucleotides are TGTGCCATCACCCGAGACAGATCCTACAATGAGCAGTTCTTC. It yields the protein CAITRDRSYNEQFF. The chain joins TRBV10-3 to TRBJ2-1; a possible D gene is TRBD1 (5 bases). Trimming left V 7 bases short and J 1 base short, with 11 bases between. The CDR3 has 14 residues. Germline V gene data show CDR1 as ENHRY and CDR2 as SYGVKD.

The rearrangement links TRBV6-5 to TRBJ1-1; D may be TRBD1 (6 bases). The V end was cut by 6 bases, the J end by 1 base, with 9 bases between. CDR1 and CDR2 (germline): MNHEY, SVGAGI. The CDR3 extends over 13 amino acids. CDR3 bases: TGTGCCAGCAGCCACAGGGAGAACACTGAAGCTTTCTTT. Protein sequence: CASSHRENTEAFF.

The chain carries TRBV6-5 and TRBJ1-1, with 7 positions matching TRBD1. The CDR3 loop spans 15 amino acids. CDR1 is MNHEY, CDR2 SVGAGI, per germline. V trimming: 4 bases; J trimming: 0 bases; junction bases outside the gene matches: 5. As DNA, the CDR3 is TGTGCCAGCAGTTCCGGGACAGCAATGAACACTGAAGCTTTCTTT. This codes for CASSSGTAMNTEAFF.

This clone was picked up a small number of times. V is TRBV7-2 and J is TRBJ2-6; D uncertain. Looked up from germline, CDR1 is SGHTA and CDR2 is FQGNSA. This CDR3 comprises 14 residues. V was shortened by 5 bases and J by 0 bases, with 5 bases between the two germline ends. The CDR3 DNA follows: TGTGCCAGCAGCCCGAGCTCTGGGGCCAACGTCCTGACTTTC. This translates into CASSPSSGANVLTF.

V usage is TRBV30 and J usage is TRBJ1-3; D unresolved. Trimming took off 2 bases at V and 3 bases at J, with 8 bases between the two ends. Germline values: CDR1 GTSNPN, CDR2 SVGIG (reference sequence). The CDR3 length is 13 residues. CDR3 in DNA: TGTGCCTGGAGTCATAGTGGTGGAAACACCATATATTTT. Amino acids: CAWSHSGGNTIYF.

Only a few counts were recorded for this clone. V usage is TRBV6-4 and J usage is TRBJ2-1; 10 positions match TRBD2. Germline lookup yields CDR1 MRHNA and CDR2 SNTAGT. The CDR3 length is 15 residues. The V and J ends lost 2 bases and 6 bases, in that order; junction bases with no gene match: 4. Here the CDR3 reads CASSDSGGASNEQFF. CDR3 coding DNA: TGTGCCAGCAGTGACAGCGGGGGGGCCTCCAATGAGCAGTTCTTC.

V is TRBV29-1 and J is TRBJ1-1; D unresolved. Germline CDR1 and CDR2: SQVTM and ANQGSEA. Trimming cost V 6 bases and J 0 bases, with 11 bases left between them. The CDR3 is 13 amino acids. CDR3 sequence (DNA): TGCAGCGTAGCGGGAACAGTGAACACTGAAGCTTTCTTT. Amino acids: CSVAGTVNTEAFF. Drawing the rest from reference TRBV29-1 and TRBJ1-1, the complete variable domain is SAVISQKPSRDICQRGTSLTIQCQVDSQVTMMFWYRQQPGQSLTLIATANQGSEATYESGFVIDKFPISRPNLTFSTLTVSNMSPEDSSIYLCSVAGTVNTEAFFGQGTRLTVV.